This entry lists 11 T cell receptor beta chains sequenced from one sample in a study of T cell responses to AZD1222 COVID-19 vaccine. Data came from immunoSEQ multiplex PCR; TCRdb stores just in-frame clones and leaves some out. The sample shows more than 150,000 clones, roughly nine tenths of them seen only once. The sample in question was peripheral blood, obtained 28 days after the second AZD1222 dose. Source of these receptors: an adult who received the AZD1222 COVID-19 vaccine.

This chain uses TRBV19 with TRBJ2-2; 8 bases match TRBD2. V shed 5 bases, J shed 6 bases, and the junction held 8 bases outside the gene matches. Per the germline V gene, CDR1 is LNHDA and CDR2 is SQIVND (reference sequence). The CDR3 is 15 residues long. CDR3 nucleotide sequence: TGTGCCAGTAGTGACTTTTCAGCGGGGGCCGGGGAGCTGTTTTTT. It encodes CASSDFSAGAGELFF.

In DNA, the CDR3 is TGTGCCACCAGTGACACGGGACGGGAAAACACTGAAGCTTTCTTT. Translation gives CATSDTGRENTEAFF. The genes are TRBV24-1 and TRBJ1-1; D perhaps matches TRBD1 (5 bases). CDR3 length: 15 residues. Germline V gives CDR1 KGHDR, CDR2 SFDVKD. Between the trimmed V and J ends, which lost 4 bases and 2 bases, there was a span of 13 bases.

This rearrangement joins TRBV28 to TRBJ2-5, with TRBD1 matching 8 bases. After removal of 7 bases from V and 2 bases from J, the junction contained 12 bases not matched to a gene. CDR1 is MDHEN, CDR2 SYDVKM, per germline. This CDR3 region has 16 residues. The CDR3 bases are TGTGCCAGCAATCCTTCCTCCGGGACAGGTCAAGAGACCCAGTACTTC. Translating it yields CASNPSSGTGQETQYF.

A single count supports this clone. CDR3 sequence (DNA): TGTGCCAGCAGCTTCGGATTATCCTCCTACGAGCAGTACTTC. Translating it yields CASSFGLSSYEQYF. The V call is TRBV13, the J call TRBJ2-7, with D unresolved. The CDR3 spans 14 residues. Germline assignment: CDR1 PRHDT and CDR2 FYEKMQ (reference sequence). Trimming left V 3 bases short and J 0 bases short, with 9 bases between.

The CDR3 DNA sequence: TGTGCCAGCAGCCAAGATTTGGAGGCTACGCAGTATTTT. It translates to CASSQDLEATQYF. This chain connects TRBV4-2 to TRBJ2-3; D might be TRBD2 (5 bases). The CDR3 contains 13 residues. Trimming took off 0 bases at V and 8 bases at J, with 9 bases between the two ends. CDR1 is LGHNA, CDR2 YNFKEQ, per germline.

This clone was detected only once. The chain uses TRBV18 and TRBJ1-2, with D tentatively TRBD1 (6 bases). The CDR3 contains 14 residues. V lost 8 bases, J lost 4 bases, and 17 bases lay in between. Germline lookup yields CDR1 KGHSH and CDR2 LQKENI. The CDR3 reads CASAYGGQPYGYTF. The CDR3 DNA reads as TGTGCCAGCGCTTATGGGGGCCAGCCCTATGGCTACACCTTC. The complete variable domain, with remaining parts taken from reference TRBV18 and TRBJ1-2, reads NAGVMQNPRHLVRRRGQEARLRCSPMKGHSHVYWYRQLPEEGLKFMVYLQKENIIDESGMPKERFSAEFPKEGPSILRIQQVVRGDSAAYFCASAYGGQPYGYTFGSGTRLTVV.

The table lists this clone with a few counts. The chain links TRBV10-3 to TRBJ2-7; no clear D gene. Trimming pared 3 bases from V and 7 bases from J, leaving 7 bases between. Germline lookup yields CDR1 ENHRY and CDR2 SYGVKD. The CDR3 has 11 residues. CDR3 amino acids: CAISEEREQYF. CDR3 DNA sequence: TGTGCCATCAGTGAAGAGCGAGAGCAGTACTTC.

This sequence joins TRBV12-3 or TRBV12-4 and TRBJ1-6; D remains ambiguous. The CDR3 covers 13 residues. V was cut by 5 bases and J by 9 bases, with 11 bases left in between. The CDR3 sequence: CASSPSLGSPLHF. CDR3 in DNA: TGTGCCAGCAGTCCTAGCCTGGGTTCACCCCTCCACTTT.

The CDR3, as DNA: TGTGCCAGCAGTTTAAGGTCGGGGGCTGACTATGGCTACACCTTC. Its translation: CASSLRSGADYGYTF. The V and J genes are TRBV28 and TRBJ1-2; a possible D gene is TRBD1 (6 bases). The V gene lost 2 bases and the J gene lost 3 bases, with 13 bases spanning the gap. The CDR3 is 15 amino acids. The germline V gene has CDR1 MDHEN and CDR2 SYDVKM.

The chain combines TRBV7-3 with TRBJ2-1; D is undetermined. V lost 4 bases, J lost 7 bases, and 14 bases lay in between. This CDR3 is 14 amino acids long. The germline CDR1 and CDR2 sequences are SGHTA and FQGTGA. The CDR3 nucleotides are TGTGCCAGCAGCTCAATTACTACCGGAAATGAGCAGTTCTTC. This encodes CASSSITTGNEQFF.

The chain has TRBV5-1 and TRBJ2-1; 8 nucleotides match TRBD2. J lost 6 bases, V lost 2 bases, and 4 bases had no gene match. Germline V CDR1 and CDR2: SGHRS, YFSETQ. The CDR3 contains 14 residues. CDR3 in DNA: TGCGCCAGCAGCTTCGTCGGACTAGCCAATGAGCAGTTCTTC. This translates into CASSFVGLANEQFF. Supplemented by reference TRBV5-1 and TRBJ2-1, the full variable domain reads KAGVTQTPRYLIKTRGQQVTLSCSPISGHRSVSWYQQTPGQGLQFLFEYFSETQRNKGNFPGRFSGRQFSNSRSEMNVSTLELGDSALYLCASSFVGLANEQFFGPGTRLTVL.